The next 20 T cell receptor beta chains were all read from a single sample in a study of vaccination and CD4 T cells after COVID-19. Stated treatment: approximately nine-day PBMC culture with coronavirus spike peptide pools or control peptides (ViraFEST assay). Cultured CD4+ T-cell DNA underwent Oncomine TCR Beta short-read sequencing. TCRdb independently ran MiXCR on the PCR reads; one entry per CDR3 protein. The repertoire holds about 16,000 distinct CDR3 sequences, with 48% as singletons. The antigens of these receptors remain unknown. The sequencing used CD4+ T cells from blood, cultured in vitro, collected before SARS-CoV-2 vaccination. The receptors stem from a human donor who had recovered from COVID-19.

The table lists this clonotype with a few counts. This rearrangement joins TRBV27 to TRBJ1-2; tentative D call: TRBD1 (5 bases). Germline assignment: CDR1 MNHEY and CDR2 SMNVEV (reference sequence). CDR3 size: 15 residues. Between the trimmed V and J ends, which lost 8 bases and 1 base, there was a span of 17 bases. The CDR3 DNA follows: TGTGCCAGCGGCCCGGGGCACTACGGTAACTATGGCTACACCTTC. Translated: CASGPGHYGNYGYTF.

The chain couples TRBV2 to TRBJ1-3; D unclear. V lost 3 bases, J lost 8 bases, and 8 bases lay in between. Germline V gene sequence: CDR1 SNHLY, CDR2 FYNNEI. CDR3 length: 12 amino acids. CDR3 in DNA: TGTGCCAGCAGTGATGCTCAGGACACCATATATTTT. This translates into CASSDAQDTIYF.

The chain is built from TRBV6-1 and TRBJ1-1; D gene uncertain. V dropped 2 bases and J dropped 3 bases, with 7 bases sitting between them. The CDR3 runs to 13 residues. Per the germline V gene, CDR1 is MNHNS and CDR2 is SASEGT. For the CDR3, the DNA is TGTGCCAGCAGTGAAAACAGTGACACTGAAGCTTTCTTT. It specifies CASSENSDTEAFF.

The V call is TRBV7-2, the J call TRBJ1-1, with a weak D call TRBD1 (5 bases). The CDR3 has 14 amino acids. V was clipped by 5 bases and J by 3 bases, with 13 bases between them. CDR1 and CDR2 from the germline V gene are SGHTA and FQGNSA. The CDR3, as DNA: TGTGCCAGCAGCGTACAGGCGGGGGACACTGAAGCTTTCTTT. Translated, it gives CASSVQAGDTEAFF.

CDR3 sequence reads: CASTLAAGETQYF. The CDR3 region has the DNA TGTGCCAGCACCCTGGCGGCAGGGGAGACCCAGTACTTC. The genes are TRBV11-2 and TRBJ2-5, with D maybe TRBD1 (5 bases). Trimming pared 7 bases from V and 5 bases from J, leaving 14 bases between. Per germline, CDR1 SGHAT and CDR2 FQNNGV. The CDR3 consists of 13 residues. Together with reference TRBV11-2 and TRBJ2-5, the CDR3 gives the full variable domain: EAGVAQSPRYKIIEKRQSVAFWCNPISGHATLYWYQQILGQGPKLLIQFQNNGVVDDSQLPKDRFSAERLKGVDSTLKIQPAKLEDSAVYLCASTLAAGETQYFGPGTRLLVL.

V gene TRBV19 combines with J gene TRBJ1-1, with D uncertain. The CDR3 sequence is 13 residues long. The V and J ends lost 4 bases and 0 bases respectively, with 6 bases between them. Germline CDR1 LNHDA, CDR2 SQIVND (reference sequence). The CDR3 here is CASSSQLNTEAFF. The CDR3 DNA is TGTGCCAGTAGTAGCCAGTTGAACACTGAAGCTTTCTTT.

V gene TRBV20-1 combines with J gene TRBJ2-6; 9 bases line up with TRBD1. The germline CDR1 and CDR2 sequences are DFQATT and SNEGSKA (reference sequence). Trimming took 3 bases from V and 10 from J; bases not matched to a gene: 1. This CDR3 has 12 residues. The CDR3 nucleotides are TGCAGTGCTAGGGGGACAGGGAACGTCCTGACTTTC. Protein sequence: CSARGTGNVLTF.

This sequence joins TRBV20-1 and TRBJ2-7, with 7 bases identical to TRBD2. Germline CDR1 is DFQATT and CDR2 is SNEGSKA (reference sequence). Trimming took 0 bases from V and 6 from J; bases not matched to a gene: 20. The CDR3 is 18 residues long. CDR3 in amino acids: CSARDRGRGWGRAAEQYF. The CDR3 DNA sequence: TGCAGTGCTAGAGATAGAGGTCGGGGTTGGGGGAGGGCCGCCGAGCAGTACTTC.

V and J are TRBV6-2 or TRBV6-3 and TRBJ2-7, with 7 bases that match TRBD1. Germline assignment: CDR1 MNHEY and CDR2 SVGEGT. Trimming at V came to 5 bases and at J to 5 bases, leaving 9 bases not matched to a gene. The CDR3 sequence is 14 residues long. The chain's CDR3 is CASSDDRVVNEQYF. The CDR3 DNA reads TGTGCCAGCAGTGACGACAGGGTCGTGAACGAGCAGTACTTC.

This clonotype came up once. V and J are TRBV20-1 and TRBJ2-3; 9 bases line up with TRBD2. The length of the CDR3 is 16 residues. The junction had 9 bases not matched to a gene; V was cut back by 3 bases and J by 2 bases. The germline V gene encodes CDR1 DFQATT and CDR2 SNEGSKA (reference sequence). The CDR3 DNA reads as TGCAGTGCTAGGGGGGTGGTAGCGGGAGTCACAGATACGCAGTATTTT. This translates into CSARGVVAGVTDTQYF.

This rearrangement joins TRBV11-3 to TRBJ2-1; tentatively, D is TRBD1 (5 bases). The CDR3 consists of 13 residues. CDR1 is SGHNT and CDR2 is YENEEA in the germline V gene. Trimming took off 1 base at V and 12 bases at J, with 13 bases between the two ends. CDR3 DNA: TGTGCCAGCAGCTTAGGTTTGACAGAACCGCAGTTCTTC. It yields the protein CASSLGLTEPQFF.

J is TRBJ2-5 and V is TRBV7-8; 7 bases align to TRBD2. There are 15 residues in the CDR3. Trimming removed 5 bases from V and 1 base from J; junction bases left unmatched: 7. The germline V gene encodes CDR1 SGHVS and CDR2 FQNEAQ. In nucleotides, the CDR3 is TGTGCCAGCAGCCCAAGCGCTAGCGGCCAAGAGACCCAGTACTTC. Amino acid sequence: CASSPSASGQETQYF.

V and J are TRBV11-2 and TRBJ2-7; D is unclear. The CDR3 totals 14 residues. Per germline, CDR1 SGHAT and CDR2 FQNNGV. Trimming took 5 bases from V and 0 from J, leaving 11 bases between them. CDR3 loop: CASSQPGSSYEQYF. The CDR3 DNA is TGTGCCAGCAGCCAACCCGGATCCTCCTACGAGCAGTACTTC.

There are a few counts of this clonotype. The gene calls are TRBV25-1 and TRBJ2-7; possibly TRBD1 for D (5 bases). The CDR3 sequence is 13 residues long. Trimming removed 4 bases from V and 5 bases from J, with 12 bases in between. CDR1 is MGHDK, CDR2 SYGVNS, per germline. CDR3 sequence (DNA): TGTGCCAGCAGTGCTCCAGGGTTCGACGAGCAGTACTTC. This codes for CASSAPGFDEQYF.

This clonotype has more than one count but fewer than ten. The rearrangement uses TRBV18 and TRBJ1-5; 10 bases agree with TRBD1. Losses at the gene ends were 4 bases for V and 4 bases for J; bases not matched to a gene: 1. This CDR3 is built from 14 residues. Per the germline V gene, CDR1 is KGHSH and CDR2 is LQKENI. The CDR3 sequence is CASSRTGGNQPQHF. The DNA of the CDR3 is TGTGCCAGCTCACGGACAGGGGGGAATCAGCCCCAGCATTTT.

V is TRBV12-3 or TRBV12-4 and J is TRBJ2-3; a possible D gene is TRBD2 (6 bases). V gave up 8 bases and J gave up 5 bases, with 11 bases separating them. This CDR3 spans 12 amino acids. CDR3 sequence (DNA): TGTGCCAGCGGGGGGATGCGAGATACGCAGTATTTT. Protein product: CASGGMRDTQYF.

The chain has TRBV27 and TRBJ2-2; D unresolved. V was clipped by 3 bases and J by 3 bases, with 11 bases between them. Germline CDR1 MNHEY, CDR2 SMNVEV (reference sequence). There are 15 residues in the CDR3. The CDR3 loop is CASSLERVDTGELFF. The CDR3 DNA sequence: TGTGCCAGCAGTTTGGAAAGGGTGGACACCGGGGAGCTGTTTTTT.

The chain carries TRBV12-3 or TRBV12-4 and TRBJ1-1; TRBD1 agrees at 8 bases. Trimming removed 6 bases from V and 5 bases from J; junction bases left unmatched: 14. This CDR3 is 16 amino acids long. The CDR3, as DNA: TGTGCCAGCAGCTACAATTCCGGGACAGGTTCTACTGAAGCTTTCTTT. Amino acid sequence: CASSYNSGTGSTEAFF.

This clonotype is termed medium-sized (0.01 to 0.1%). The rearrangement uses TRBV20-1 and TRBJ2-5, with 11 bases fitting TRBD2. The germline CDR1 and CDR2 sequences are DFQATT and SNEGSKA (reference sequence). The CDR3 has 16 amino acids. The V gene end was trimmed by 0 bases and the J gene end by 0 bases; junction bases not matched to a gene: 3. CDR3 in DNA: TGCAGTGCTAGAGAAGGACTAGCGGGTAACCAAGAGACCCAGTACTTC. Translation: CSAREGLAGNQETQYF.

This clonotype has more than one count but fewer than ten. V gene TRBV6-4 combines with J gene TRBJ1-1, with no clear D. The germline V gene encodes CDR1 MRHNA and CDR2 SNTAGT. Between the trimmed V and J ends, which lost 4 bases and 1 base, there was a span of 7 bases. The length of the CDR3 is 13 residues. The CDR3 region has the DNA TGTGCCAGCAGTGTAGAGGAGAACACTGAAGCTTTCTTT. Translation: CASSVEENTEAFF.